This T cell receptor beta chain stems from a study of T cell changes during pregnancy in multiple sclerosis. Measured with immunoSEQ multiplex PCR; TCRdb has only the in-frame clones, and not every one. Seen here are 19,000 or so clones, 80% to 90% observed once, and the top ten hold 5% to 6.5%. The CDR3 covers 15 residues. V dropped 4 bases and J dropped 5; count of bases not matched to a gene: 7. Germline lookup yields CDR1 SGDLS and CDR2 YYNGEE. This clonotype was obtained from a female donor in good health, enrolled as a control in a pregnancy study. The J gene is TRBJ1-2, the V gene TRBV9; 11 positions agree with TRBD1. Sequences were derived from CD8+ T cells from peripheral blood mononuclear cells, sampled after pregnancy. The CDR3 nucleotides read TGTGCCAGCAGCAAGCCGGACAGGGGGCTTTATGGCTACACCTTC. Protein sequence: CASSKPDRGLYGYTF.